The next 32 T cell receptor beta chains were all read from a single sample in a study of blood T cell repertoires in COVID-19. The table came from immunoSEQ multiplex PCR; TCRdb's copy has only in-frame clones and leaves some out. The table has about 140,000 clones, almost 85% seen once. The sequenced material came from PBMCs or T cells enriched from blood (not recorded which). The receptor source for this set is a woman in her fifties or sixties with acute COVID-19.

This chain connects TRBV27 to TRBJ1-1; 10 positions match TRBD1. Trimming cost V 3 bases and J 4 bases; bases outside gene matches: 5. Germline CDR1 is MNHEY and CDR2 is SMNVEV (reference sequence). The CDR3 runs to 15 residues. The CDR3 loop reads CASSFDRGHGTEAFF. DNA for the CDR3: TGTGCCAGCAGTTTCGACAGGGGGCATGGCACTGAAGCTTTCTTT.

This chain joins TRBV5-3 and TRBJ2-4; 7 bases fit TRBD2. TRBV5-3 is identified as an open reading frame with a role that is uncertain. V gave up 5 bases and J gave up 2 bases; unmatched junction bases: 13. The CDR3 runs 17 residues. The CDR3 sequence is CARSSGGLARTKNIQYF. As DNA, the CDR3 is TGTGCCAGAAGTTCGGGGGGTCTTGCCAGGACCAAAAACATTCAGTACTTC.

The chain couples TRBV12-5 to TRBJ1-5, with a possible D match to TRBD1 (5 bases). With 8 bases removed from V and 0 bases from J, the gap between germline ends came to 8 bases. The CDR3 contains 13 residues. Germline V gene lookup returns CDR1 LGHNT and CDR2 FRNRAP. For the CDR3, the DNA is TGTGCTAGTTCCAGGGCTAGCAATCAGCCCCAGCATTTT. Amino acid sequence: CASSRASNQPQHF.

Here the CDR3 DNA reads TGTGCCAGCAGCTTGGTAGTCGGGGAGCTGTTTTTT. It specifies CASSLVVGELFF. The chain carries TRBV5-4 and TRBJ2-2; D remains ambiguous. V lost 0 bases to trimming and J lost 7 bases, with 4 bases between them. CDR1 and CDR2 (germline): SGHNT, YYREEE (reference sequence). The CDR3 consists of 12 residues.

The V call is TRBV7-2, the J call TRBJ2-1, with TRBD1 matching over 9 bases. V gave up 4 bases and J gave up 9 bases; unmatched junction bases: 10. The V gene's germline CDR1 is SGHTA and CDR2 FQGNSA. The CDR3 length is 15 residues. DNA for the CDR3: TGTGCCAGCAGCTCCGGACAGGGGTCTACGGGTGAGCAGTTCTTC. Amino acids: CASSSGQGSTGEQFF.

The chain recombines TRBV5-1 with TRBJ1-2, with a tentative D call TRBD1 (6 bases). V was pared by 0 bases and J by 1 base, with 19 bases between. The germline gives CDR1 SGHRS, CDR2 YFSETQ. This CDR3 comprises 18 residues. The chain's CDR3 is CASSLGHRTVGSNYGYTF. Here the CDR3 DNA reads TGCGCCAGCAGCTTGGGCCATCGGACAGTAGGGAGTAACTATGGCTACACCTTC.

This rearrangement joins TRBV7-9 to TRBJ2-6, with a tentative D call TRBD2 (6 bases). The CDR3 loop spans 16 amino acids. The germline V gene encodes CDR1 SEHNR and CDR2 FQNEAQ (reference sequence). Between the trimmed V and J ends, which lost 5 bases and 0 bases, there was a span of 11 bases. The CDR3 DNA sequence: TGTGCCAGCAGCACTAGCAGGGTCTCTGGGGCCAACGTCCTGACTTTC. Amino acid sequence: CASSTSRVSGANVLTF.

The rearrangement uses TRBV12-5 and TRBJ2-3; 7 positions agree with TRBD1. Trimming took 5 bases from V and 5 from J; bases not matched to a gene: 4. The CDR3 loop spans 13 amino acids. Germline CDR1 is LGHNT and CDR2 is FRNRAP. In nucleotides, the CDR3 is TGTGCTAGTGGTCAGGGGGAGTTAGATACGCAGTATTTT. Its translation is CASGQGELDTQYF.

The genes are TRBV6-5 and TRBJ1-4; D unresolved. The CDR3 runs to 15 residues. V lost 7 bases to trimming and J lost 0 bases, with 12 bases between them. From germline, CDR1 is MNHEY and CDR2 SVGAGI. CDR3 DNA: TGTGCCAGCAAATATATTGGCACAACTAATGAAAAACTGTTTTTT. It encodes CASKYIGTTNEKLFF.

V usage is TRBV5-1 and J usage is TRBJ2-7; tentative D call: TRBD2 (6 bases). The CDR3 is made up of 15 amino acids. V lost 4 bases and J 4 bases, leaving 18 bases between the germline ends. Per germline, CDR1 SGHRS and CDR2 YFSETQ. This chain's CDR3 is CASSPGGETWYEQYF. The CDR3 bases are TGCGCCAGCAGCCCCGGAGGGGAGACGTGGTACGAGCAGTACTTC.

This chain connects TRBV19 to TRBJ1-2; weak D call: TRBD1 (5 bases). The V gene lost 6 bases and the J gene lost 7 bases, with 12 bases spanning the gap. The CDR3 has 12 amino acids. The V gene's germline CDR1 is LNHDA and CDR2 SQIVND (reference sequence). In DNA form, the CDR3 reads TGTGCCAGTAGGGCAGGGAACCCTGGCTACACCTTC. This codes for CASRAGNPGYTF.

The V call is TRBV19, the J call TRBJ1-2; D call uncertain. Germline CDR1 is LNHDA and CDR2 is SQIVND (reference sequence). The CDR3 runs 14 residues. The V gene lost 3 bases and the J gene lost 0 bases, with 8 bases spanning the gap. CDR3 region: CASSIPGANYGYTF. CDR3 bases: TGTGCCAGTAGTATTCCGGGAGCTAACTATGGCTACACCTTC.

In the case of this clone: Other nucleotide sequences from this sample produce the same CDR3. This sequence joins TRBV5-1 and TRBJ2-7, with a tentative D call TRBD1 (6 bases). This CDR3 contains 14 residues. CDR1 and CDR2 from the germline V gene are SGHRS and YFSETQ. V lost 0 bases, J lost 4 bases, and 11 bases lay in between. CDR3 sequence reads: CASSLEGGNYEQYF. DNA for the CDR3: TGCGCCAGCAGCTTGGAAGGGGGTAATTACGAGCAGTACTTC.

The chain is built from TRBV18 and TRBJ2-3, with D perhaps TRBD1 (6 bases). Between the trimmed V and J ends, which lost 3 bases and 4 bases, there was a span of 14 bases. This CDR3 comprises 15 residues. Germline V gives CDR1 KGHSH, CDR2 LQKENI. CDR3 DNA sequence: TGTGCCAGCTCACCCTATACAGGGTCTTCAGATACGCAGTATTTT. Translating it yields CASSPYTGSSDTQYF.

This sequence joins TRBV29-1 and TRBJ2-7; TRBD1 matches at 9 bases. The CDR3 extends over 15 amino acids. The V segment lost 6 bases and the J segment 2 bases; nucleotides outside the gene matches: 11. From germline, CDR1 is SQVTM and CDR2 ANQGSEA. The CDR3 loop reads CSVVDRDRAPYEQYF. The CDR3 nucleotides are TGCAGCGTCGTCGACCGGGACAGGGCGCCCTACGAGCAGTACTTC.

A note on this clone: The limits of the CDR3 on the DNA are not certain, so only TCRdb's listed CDR3 is given. The chain joins TRBV6-2 or TRBV6-3 to TRBJ1-3; TRBD1, as called in the table, went unchecked against the DNA. The CDR3 sequence runs 16 residues, both termini included. The V gene's germline CDR1 is MNHEY and CDR2 SVGEGT. This CDR3 reads CASSTSTGGSGNTIYF.

The chain is built from TRBV14 and TRBJ1-1, with D unresolved. Germline V gene data show CDR1 as SGHDN and CDR2 as FVKESK. V lost 4 bases and J 1 base, leaving 4 bases between the germline ends. The CDR3 is 12 residues long. The CDR3: CASSRPNTEAFF. The CDR3 DNA reads TGTGCCAGCAGCCGGCCGAACACTGAAGCTTTCTTT.

CDR3 sequence (DNA): TGTGCCAGCAGCAGGGGACAGGGAGGCGTGGGGACCCAGTACTTC. Protein product: CASSRGQGGVGTQYF. The chain couples TRBV7-2 to TRBJ2-5; 9 nucleotides line up with TRBD1. The germline gives CDR1 SGHTA, CDR2 FQGNSA. CDR3 length: 15 residues. V was clipped by 5 bases and J by 7 bases; unmatched bases: 11.

The CDR3 nucleotides read TGTGCCAGCAGTTCCGGGACAGGTAACCATGAGCAGTTCTTC. This encodes CASSSGTGNHEQFF. The V call is TRBV7-2, the J call TRBJ2-1; 8 positions match TRBD1. J gave up 8 bases and V 6 bases, and 9 bases lay outside the gene matches. The CDR3 contains 14 residues. Germline-derived CDR1 and CDR2 are SGHTA and FQGNSA.

The chain combines TRBV3-1 (or the pseudogene TRBV3-2) with TRBJ2-2; 11 bases are a match to TRBD2. Germline V gives CDR1 LGHDT, CDR2 YNNKEL (reference sequence). The J segment lost 5 bases and the V segment lost 4 bases, leaving 3 bases of the junction unmatched. The CDR3 runs to 15 residues. In DNA, the CDR3 is TGTGCCAGCAGCCGGGGACTAGCGGTAACCGGGGAGCTGTTTTTT. It encodes CASSRGLAVTGELFF.

The chain links TRBV11-2 to TRBJ2-1, with 7 positions matching TRBD2. The length of the CDR3 is 15 residues. Germline CDR1 is SGHAT and CDR2 is FQNNGV. V lost 3 bases and J lost 4; bases outside the gene matches: 6. The CDR3 bases are TGTGCCAGCAGCTTCGGAGCGGGGCAATACAATGAGCAGTTCTTC. This codes for CASSFGAGQYNEQFF.

This clone was counted once. This chain connects TRBV7-2 to TRBJ1-5; possibly TRBD1 for D (5 bases). V lost 2 bases to trimming and J lost 0 bases, with 14 bases between them. CDR1 SGHTA and CDR2 FQGNSA come from the germline V gene. This CDR3 region has 17 residues. The CDR3 loop is CASSLFADSRSNQPQHF. CDR3 sequence (DNA): TGTGCCAGCAGCTTATTCGCTGACAGCCGTAGCAATCAGCCCCAGCATTTT.

V and J are TRBV7-2 and TRBJ2-1; 13 nucleotides line up with TRBD2. Germline V lookup: CDR1 SGHTA, CDR2 FQGNSA. Trimming took 5 bases from V and 6 from J; bases not matched to a gene: 7. The CDR3 is made up of 16 amino acids. In DNA form, the CDR3 reads TGTGCCAGCAGCCGCAGGACTAGCGGGAGTATCAATGAGCAGTTCTTC. Translation gives CASSRRTSGSINEQFF. The complete variable domain, with remaining parts taken from reference TRBV7-2 and TRBJ2-1, reads GAGVSQSPSNKVTEKGKDVELRCDPISGHTALYWYRQSLGQGLEFLIYFQGNSAPDKSGLPSDRFSAERTGGSVSTLTIQRTQQEDSAVYLCASSRRTSGSINEQFFGPGTRLTVL.

This CDR3 is CASSPRDRGPGGTEAFF. The CDR3 DNA follows: TGTGCCAGCAGCCCCAGGGACAGGGGTCCGGGGGGCACTGAAGCTTTCTTT. The chain uses TRBV7-9 and TRBJ1-1; TRBD1 matches at 10 bases. In germline, CDR1 is SEHNR, CDR2 FQNEAQ (reference sequence). Trimming removed 5 bases from V and 4 bases from J; junction bases left unmatched: 13. The CDR3 loop spans 17 amino acids.

This clone occurred once. The rearrangement links TRBV4-1 to TRBJ1-2; D gene unclear. Germline CDR1 MGHRA, CDR2 YSYEKL. The CDR3 spans 15 residues. The V end lost 1 base, the J end lost 8 bases, and 17 bases lay between the germline ends. Here the CDR3 reads CASSQVAYSAEGYTF. The CDR3 nucleotides are TGCGCCAGCAGCCAAGTTGCATACTCCGCGGAAGGCTACACCTTC.

The V and J genes are TRBV27 and TRBJ2-2, with D hard to call. Germline V gene data show CDR1 as MNHEY and CDR2 as SMNVEV (reference sequence). This CDR3 contains 17 residues. Deletions cut 6 bases from V and 3 bases from J, with 20 bases between. The CDR3 nucleotides are TGTGCCAGCAGCTATATCGGTCTGAGCTCACACACCGGGGAGCTGTTTTTT. It codes for CASSYIGLSSHTGELFF.

The chain combines TRBV29-1 with TRBJ1-6, with 9 bases lining up with TRBD1. After removal of 7 bases from V and 7 bases from J, the junction contained 5 bases not matched to a gene. This CDR3 is 13 amino acids long. Per germline, CDR1 SQVTM and CDR2 ANQGSEA. The CDR3: CSAGTGKNSPLHF. Here the CDR3 DNA reads TGCAGCGCTGGGACAGGGAAGAATTCACCCCTCCACTTT.

V is TRBV11-2 and J is TRBJ2-1; tentative D call: TRBD2 (5 bases). Trimming pared 0 bases from V and 0 bases from J, leaving 12 bases between. CDR1 and CDR2 from the germline V gene are SGHAT and FQNNGV. This CDR3 spans 17 amino acids. The CDR3 is CASSLDLVGSSYNEQFF. The CDR3 region has the DNA TGTGCCAGCAGCTTAGATCTAGTGGGGAGCTCCTACAATGAGCAGTTCTTC.

The CDR3 here is CASSRGEIAVYEQYF. For the CDR3, the DNA is TGTGCCAGCAGCCGGGGGGAGATAGCGGTTTACGAGCAGTACTTC. The chain joins TRBV7-2 to TRBJ2-7; 7 bases align to TRBD2. Germline V gives CDR1 SGHTA, CDR2 FQGNSA. V lost 5 bases to trimming and J lost 4 bases; unmatched junction nucleotides: 11. There are 15 residues in the CDR3.

The chain couples TRBV27 to TRBJ2-7; D possibly corresponds to TRBD2 (5 bases). Trimming took off 3 bases at V and 2 bases at J, with 20 bases between the two ends. The CDR3 contains 17 residues. The germline CDR1 and CDR2 sequences are MNHEY and SMNVEV (reference sequence). This CDR3 is CASSFGLRRAGAYEQYF. The CDR3 coding sequence is TGTGCCAGCAGTTTTGGTCTGAGACGGGCCGGGGCCTACGAGCAGTACTTC.

The chain uses TRBV4-3 and TRBJ2-7; no clear D. V gave up 0 bases and J gave up 0 bases, with 15 bases separating them. The CDR3 has 17 amino acids. Germline values: CDR1 LGHNA, CDR2 YSLEER. This CDR3 reads CASSQEVGASDSYEQYF. The CDR3 DNA is TGCGCCAGCAGCCAAGAAGTCGGCGCCAGCGACTCCTACGAGCAGTACTTC.

The chain employs TRBV7-2 and TRBJ1-2; 8 nucleotides match TRBD1. The CDR3 sequence is 15 residues long. The ends lost 3 bases at V and 8 bases at J; junction bases unmatched: 11. The germline V gene encodes CDR1 SGHTA and CDR2 FQGNSA. DNA of the CDR3: TGTGCCAGCAGCTTGGTCACAGGGGGAGGGGGCGGCTACACCTTC. Its protein product is CASSLVTGGGGGYTF.